This is a list of T cell receptor beta chains from one sample in a study of identical twins. TCRdb ran MiXCR on the 5' RACE reads and lists one entry per CDR3 protein. This table has under 800,000 distinct CDR3 sequences, 21% appearing once. This sample was also put to use in a study of T cells expressing NK-cell markers.

The sample consisted of PBMCs. Every receptor here comes from a woman between 18 and 29 years old in good health. The CDR3 runs from the conserved cysteine through the conserved F or W. Clone size appears in some rows only: once, few, many, or a class for an expanded clone.

clone_size	v_call	j_call	cdr3_aa
NA	TRBV25-1	TRBJ2-3	CASTPRGATDTQYF
few	TRBV20-1	TRBJ2-1	CSARLLLAGYYNEQFF
few	TRBV12-3/TRBV12-4	TRBJ2-5	CASRTSGEETQYF
few	TRBV9	TRBJ2-7	CASSVLGSGYYEQYF
few	TRBV27	TRBJ1-4	CASSLGGMPNEKLFF
NA	TRBV2	TRBJ2-3	CASSVWDTQYF
NA	TRBV2	TRBJ2-1	CASQPGLAMDEQFF
many	TRBV2	TRBJ1-1	CASALKRNMNTEAFF
NA	TRBV3-1	TRBJ2-1	CASSPPAGGPRAGNEQFF
NA	TRBV7-9	TRBJ2-7	CASSPQRRTSGPYEQYF
few	TRBV18	TRBJ2-1	CASSPRGAGRSSYNEQFF
NA	TRBV7-2	TRBJ1-1	CASSLLGASEAFF
NA	TRBV15	TRBJ2-7	CATSRGGLVRDEQYF
NA	TRBV10-3	TRBJ2-7	CAISELKYF
NA	TRBV5-1	TRBJ2-3	CASSLKGQSFPDTQYF
few	TRBV4-3	TRBJ2-5	CASSQAGGHQETQYF
once	TRBV5-4	TRBJ2-7	CASSLKNSVFGGDLEQYF
NA	TRBV4-3	TRBJ2-7	CASSQDGQTYEQYF
many	TRBV27	TRBJ2-1	CASSSSPRRTGLGNEQFF
NA	TRBV5-1	TRBJ2-3	CASSSVWTGRRADTQYF
once	TRBV3-1	TRBJ1-2	CASSRGRDRFGYTF
NA	TRBV12-5	TRBJ2-7	CASAQDGASYEQYF
NA	TRBV20-1	TRBJ2-3	CSARFPWMSAPADTQYF
once	TRBV3-1	TRBJ2-7	CASNPGQGAFGEQYF
few	TRBV10-3	TRBJ2-2	CAIRGSGSSDTGELFF
NA	TRBV11-2	TRBJ2-3	CASSLEYTAGETSGTQYF
NA	TRBV10-3	TRBJ2-1	CAISESFSGGSYNEQFF
few	TRBV11-2	TRBJ2-1	CASSLLGSPGGPYNEQFF
NA	TRBV12-3/TRBV12-4	TRBJ2-5	CASSLASQGETQYF
few	TRBV4-3	TRBJ2-7	CASSQEMGHEQYF
few	TRBV20-1	TRBJ1-3	CSARTGITGNTIYF
few	TRBV20-1	TRBJ2-2	CSAFHGVTGELFF
few	TRBV4-3	TRBJ2-3	CASSQRRTDTQYF
few	TRBV7-9	TRBJ2-7	CASSHGPGQAFEQYF
NA	TRBV4-3	TRBJ2-2	CASSQGPGRELFF
few	TRBV7-2	TRBJ2-7	CASSPPPGAGGSYEQYF
NA	TRBV9	TRBJ2-1	CASSVQSLLDSYNEQFF
NA	TRBV7-2	TRBJ2-2	CASSLALAAGELFF
NA	TRBV30	TRBJ2-2	CAWGKDNTGELFF
NA	TRBV5-1	TRBJ2-1	CASSYGTSGGDEQFF
NA	TRBV20-1	TRBJ2-6	CSGLNGGANVLTF
few	TRBV19	TRBJ1-1	CASRGAGNTEAFF
NA	TRBV7-9	TRBJ2-7	CASSLADKTYEQYF
NA	TRBV12-3/TRBV12-4	TRBJ2-7	CASSFGSFLEQYF
NA	TRBV3-1	TRBJ2-5	CASSHWEGEAQYF
NA	TRBV5-1	TRBJ2-7	CASKGGGATYEQYF
NA	TRBV5-6	TRBJ1-1	CASSLEAVRGEAFF
NA	TRBV3-1	TRBJ1-1	CASSQIVGLTEAFF
many	TRBV12-3/TRBV12-4	TRBJ2-1	CASSGLAESSYNEQFF
many	TRBV20-1	TRBJ1-4	CSATQGNEKLFF
many	TRBV12-3/TRBV12-4	TRBJ1-2	CASSLAPVYGYTF
many	TRBV7-9	TRBJ2-1	CASSTLNEQFF
few	TRBV7-2	TRBJ2-7	CASSLIGGANEQYF
NA	TRBV11-2	TRBJ2-6	CASSAPRELHPGANVLTF
NA	TRBV20-1	TRBJ1-4	CSASQGGEKLFF
NA	TRBV6-1	TRBJ2-6	CASSRNTGANVLTF
NA	TRBV7-9	TRBJ1-5	CASSFLGDKREPQHF
NA	TRBV6-1	TRBJ1-1	CASGPSTGKNTEAFF
few	TRBV5-1	TRBJ2-1	CASSSQGGDNNEQFF
NA	TRBV6-5	TRBJ2-7	CASSYSTGGYYEQYF